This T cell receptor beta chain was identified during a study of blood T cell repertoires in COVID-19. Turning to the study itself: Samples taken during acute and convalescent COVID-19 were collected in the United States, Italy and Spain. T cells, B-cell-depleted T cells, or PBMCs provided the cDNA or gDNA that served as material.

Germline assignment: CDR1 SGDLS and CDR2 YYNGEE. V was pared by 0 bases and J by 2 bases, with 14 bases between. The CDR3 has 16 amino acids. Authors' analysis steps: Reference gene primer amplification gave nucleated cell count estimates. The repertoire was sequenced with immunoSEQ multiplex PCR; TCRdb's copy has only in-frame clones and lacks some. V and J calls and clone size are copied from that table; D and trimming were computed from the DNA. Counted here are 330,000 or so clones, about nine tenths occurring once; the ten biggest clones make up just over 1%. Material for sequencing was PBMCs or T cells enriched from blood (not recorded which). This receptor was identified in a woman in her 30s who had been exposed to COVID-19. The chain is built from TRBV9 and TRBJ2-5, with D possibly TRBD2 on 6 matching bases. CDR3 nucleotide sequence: TGTGCCAGCAGCGTAGGAACTAGCAGCAGGCAAGAGACCCAGTACTTC. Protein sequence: CASSVGTSSRQETQYF.